This T cell receptor (beta chain) was obtained from a study of response to subunit inactivated influenza vaccine listed by TCRdb under 2018. A note on the overall study: The study used deep quantitative T cell receptor repertoire profiling to track responses to a trivalent subunit inactivated influenza vaccine.

General conclusions and limits of the study: It was suggested by the authors that each seasonal influenza vaccination may recruit only a limited number of new T cells.

As for this clonotype: The specificity of this receptor is unknown. The input lacks base qualities; no much larger clone sits a single base away.

For CDR1 and CDR2, the germline V gene (reference sequence) lists SGHAT and FQDESV. Germline trimming amounts to 1 base on V and 0 bases on J, with 10 as the count of junction bases outside the gene matches. The CDR3 measures 20 amino acids from cysteine to phenylalanine. The read is trimmed to its CDR3 DNA, 60 bases read in frame from base 1. Library preparation used RT-PCR. Sequencing was performed on an Illumina HiSeq 2500. TCRdb redid the processing of the public reads, applying fastp at Q25 and MiXCR, and retained in-frame beta chains. Entries are consolidated by CDR3 protein sequence, retaining the most common genes and DNA. The sample profile shows roughly 630,000 distinct CDR3 sequences; approximately 15% of them were found once. Jointly, the top ten make up roughly 7.6% of the sample.

The clonotype comes from a man over 45 who received an inactivated influenza vaccine. Donor details come from another sample of the same person, matched by shared clones. The V gene is TRBV11-1 and the J gene is TRBJ2-2; TRBD1 lines up with 11 middle nucleotides. This specimen was PBMCs from blood, taken 14 days before vaccination. CDR3 region: CASSLGPGQGDLSNTGELFF. The nucleotides read TGTGCCAGCAGCTTAGGACCGGGACAGGGGGACCTCTCGAACACCGGGGAGCTGTTTTTT.